The clone carrying this T cell receptor (beta chain) showed up many times. These data are taken from a study of blood T cells in healthy people across ages. CDR1 and CDR2 from the germline V gene are ENHRY and SYGVKD. The V and J ends lost 2 bases and 3 bases, in that order; junction bases with no gene match: 7. The CDR3 is 16 amino acids. It was with a sample-barcoded 5' primer and a J-beta primer mix that a second PCR of roughly 6 to 12 cycles was run. Each CDR3 protein is one row after TCRdb ran MiXCR on the 5' RACE reads. The sample consists of 1.5 million to 2 million distinct CDR3 sequences, roughly 28% of them appearing once.

The sequenced material came from blood. The gene calls are TRBV10-3 and TRBJ2-3, with 8 bases aligning to TRBD1. This receptor was taken from a woman aged 30 to 39 in good health. The chain's CDR3 is CAISEPDRDRTDTQYF. The CDR3 DNA reads as TGTGCCATCAGTGAGCCGGACAGGGATCGAACAGATACGCAGTATTTT.